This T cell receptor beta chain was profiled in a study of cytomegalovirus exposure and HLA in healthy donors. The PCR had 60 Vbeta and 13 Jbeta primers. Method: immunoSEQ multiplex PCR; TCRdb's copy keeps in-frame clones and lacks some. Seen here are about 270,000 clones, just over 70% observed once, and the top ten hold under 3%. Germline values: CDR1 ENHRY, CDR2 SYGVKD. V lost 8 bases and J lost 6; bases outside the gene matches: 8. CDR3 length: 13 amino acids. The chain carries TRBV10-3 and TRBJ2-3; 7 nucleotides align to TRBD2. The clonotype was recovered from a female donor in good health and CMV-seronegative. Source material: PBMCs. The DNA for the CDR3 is TGTGCCATCGGGGGGGGAGTAGTCGATACGCAGTATTTT. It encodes CAIGGGVVDTQYF.